A single sample gave rise to the 31 T cell receptor beta chains below, sequenced in a study of PD-1 blockade in classical Hodgkin lymphoma. Every single patient, without exception, relapsed after autologous stem cell transplantation, and brentuximab vedotin exposure varied. Assay used: immunoSEQ multiplex PCR; TCRdb lists only in-frame clones, some missing. Here the sample spans approximately 41,000 clones, around 83% being singletons. The sample in question was peripheral blood mononuclear cells (PBMCs), obtained before the second cycle of nivolumab. All receptors come from a human donor with classical Hodgkin lymphoma.

This chain links TRBV27 with TRBJ2-1, with 7 bases aligning to TRBD2. V trimming: 5 bases; J trimming: 5 bases; junction bases outside the gene matches: 15. Germline V gene data show CDR1 as MNHEY and CDR2 as SMNVEV (reference sequence). The CDR3 contains 17 residues. CDR3 amino acids: CASSNIAAGEPHNEQFF. The CDR3, as DNA: TGTGCCAGCAGTAACATAGCGGCGGGGGAGCCACACAATGAGCAGTTCTTC.

The CDR3 DNA reads TGTGCCAGCAGGATGGGACAGACTTATAATTCACCCCTCCACTTT. It yields the protein CASRMGQTYNSPLHF. The chain employs TRBV6-5 and TRBJ1-6, with TRBD1 identical over 7 bases. V shed 6 bases, J shed 4 bases, and the junction held 6 bases outside the gene matches. Germline V lookup: CDR1 MNHEY, CDR2 SVGAGI. The CDR3 length is 15 residues.

This clone turned up a few times. The chain recombines TRBV6-6 with TRBJ2-5, with TRBD2 matching 8 bases. There are 15 residues in the CDR3. Germline CDR1 and CDR2: MNHNY and SVGAGI (reference sequence). Trimming cost V 10 bases and J 2 bases; bases outside gene matches: 12. This chain's CDR3 is CATGGGPRAQETQYF. CDR3 nucleotides: TGTGCCACCGGGGGGGGGCCCAGGGCTCAAGAGACCCAGTACTTC.

This clone was observed once. The genes are TRBV11-2 and TRBJ2-2, with TRBD2 matching over 11 bases. After removal of 1 base from V and 7 bases from J, the junction contained 2 bases not matched to a gene. The germline CDR1 and CDR2 sequences are SGHAT and FQNNGV. CDR3 length equals 15 residues. DNA for the CDR3: TGTGCCAGCAGCTTAGTCCTAGCGGGGGGCGGGGAGCTGTTTTTT. Protein: CASSLVLAGGGELFF.

V and J are TRBV9 and TRBJ1-2, with D maybe TRBD1 (5 bases). Trimming removed 4 bases from V and 6 bases from J, with 19 bases in between. Germline lookup yields CDR1 SGDLS and CDR2 YYNGEE. The CDR3 runs 15 residues. The DNA of the CDR3 is TGTGCCAGCAGCTCGAAGCTAGGGGCTCGGCATGGCTACACCTTC. Residues: CASSSKLGARHGYTF. Full variable domain (outside the CDR3, taken from reference TRBV9 and TRBJ1-2): DSGVTQTPKHLITATGQRVTLRCSPRSGDLSVYWYQQSLDQGLQFLIQYYNGEERAKGNILERFSAQQFPDLHSELNLSSLELGDSALYFCASSSKLGARHGYTFGSGTRLTVV.

The gene calls are TRBV10-1 and TRBJ2-2; a weak D match, TRBD2 (5 bases). The CDR3 is 15 residues long. Trimming removed 7 bases at V and 4 bases at J, with 16 bases between. Per germline, CDR1 WNHNN and CDR2 SYGVQD (reference sequence). CDR3 sequence reads: CASMTRGFSTGELFF. CDR3 in DNA: TGCGCCAGCATGACTCGGGGTTTTAGCACCGGGGAGCTGTTTTTT.

The chain combines TRBV2 with TRBJ1-1, with D possibly matching TRBD1 (6 bases). Per the germline V gene, CDR1 is SNHLY and CDR2 is FYNNEI. V dropped 10 bases and J dropped 0 bases, with 12 bases sitting between them. The CDR3 totals 13 residues. CDR3 bases: TGTGCCACCTCGGGACACTTGAACACTGAAGCTTTCTTT. Amino acids: CATSGHLNTEAFF.

The chain recombines TRBV5-6 with TRBJ1-3; D not resolved. CDR1 and CDR2 (germline): SGHDT, YYEEEE. V dropped 4 bases and J dropped 0 bases, with 14 bases sitting between them. The CDR3 runs to 16 residues. The CDR3, as DNA: TGTGCCAGCAGCCCTGACGGAATCGTCTCTGGAAACACCATATATTTT. Translation gives CASSPDGIVSGNTIYF.

The chain has TRBV5-4 and TRBJ1-1, with a weak D call TRBD1 (6 bases). CDR1 SGHNT and CDR2 YYREEE come from the germline V gene (reference sequence). This CDR3 spans 16 amino acids. V lost 4 bases and J 1 base, leaving 17 bases between the germline ends. The CDR3 DNA follows: TGTGCCAGCAGCCCCCGGGGGGGGGCAGAGAACACTGAAGCTTTCTTT. It translates to CASSPRGGAENTEAFF.

The chain joins TRBV4-2 to TRBJ1-1, with a tentative D call TRBD1 (5 bases). The CDR3 has 15 amino acids. Trimming took off 4 bases at V and 1 base at J, with 13 bases between the two ends. Germline CDR1 is LGHNA and CDR2 is YNFKEQ. In DNA form, the CDR3 reads TGTGCCAGCAGCCCCCAGGGCAGCCCGAACACTGAAGCTTTCTTT. This gives the protein CASSPQGSPNTEAFF.

This chain uses TRBV9 with TRBJ2-2; 7 positions agree with TRBD1. Trimming removed 6 bases from V and 0 bases from J; junction bases left unmatched: 8. The CDR3 is made up of 16 amino acids. CDR1 and CDR2 from the germline V gene are SGDLS and YYNGEE. The CDR3 coding sequence is TGTGCCAGCACCGAGGGGGCGGGCGCGAACACCGGGGAGCTGTTTTTT. Amino acids: CASTEGAGANTGELFF.

The V call is TRBV5-3, the J call TRBJ1-5; 9 bases align to TRBD1. TRBV5-3 carries the ORF label, with uncertain function. The CDR3 extends over 18 amino acids. With 3 bases clipped from V and 4 bases from J, the junction kept 14 bases outside the gene matches. Here the CDR3 DNA reads TGTGCCAGAAGCTACTTGGGGCCATCCGGGACAGGGAATCAGCCCCAGCATTTT. The encoded protein is CARSYLGPSGTGNQPQHF.

The rearrangement uses TRBV5-4 and TRBJ2-1, with D unclear. V was pared by 0 bases and J by 0 bases, with 7 bases between. The length of the CDR3 is 15 residues. Germline V gives CDR1 SGHNT, CDR2 YYREEE (reference sequence). The CDR3 protein is CASSLDISSYNEQFF. DNA of the CDR3: TGTGCCAGCAGCTTGGACATAAGCTCCTACAATGAGCAGTTCTTC.

This clone was observed a handful of times. This chain connects TRBV6-5 to TRBJ2-7, with D perhaps TRBD1 or TRBD2 (5 bases each). The CDR3 has 14 amino acids. V shed 2 bases and J shed 6 bases, with 14 bases lying between them. The germline V gene has CDR1 MNHEY and CDR2 SVGAGI. CDR3 loop: CASSYGGTAGEQYF. As DNA, the CDR3 is TGTGCCAGCAGTTACGGGGGAACAGCTGGCGAGCAGTACTTC.

This rearrangement joins TRBV28 to TRBJ1-2; D possibly corresponds to TRBD1 (5 bases). V shed 8 bases and J shed 2 bases, with 18 bases lying between them. CDR3 length equals 15 residues. Germline V gene data show CDR1 as MDHEN and CDR2 as SYDVKM. CDR3 loop: CASLPLGEGNYGYTF. In DNA form, the CDR3 reads TGTGCCAGCCTCCCCTTAGGAGAGGGGAACTATGGCTACACCTTC.

This CDR3 reads CASSLLADTQYF. The CDR3 nucleotides read TGTGCCAGCAGTTTATTGGCAGATACGCAGTATTTT. J is TRBJ2-3 and V is TRBV28; D unclear. Germline CDR1 reads MDHEN; CDR2 reads SYDVKM. V lost 1 base, J lost 4 bases, and 3 bases lay in between. The CDR3 has 12 residues.

V usage is TRBV14 and J usage is TRBJ2-7; 9 positions match TRBD1. V trimming: 1 base; J trimming: 4 bases; junction bases outside the gene matches: 5. This CDR3 has 15 residues. Germline CDR1 reads SGHDN; CDR2 reads FVKESK. The CDR3 bases are TGTGCCAGCAGCCAAGGGACAGGGGAACGATACGAGCAGTACTTC. This translates into CASSQGTGERYEQYF.

The chain is built from TRBV5-3 and TRBJ2-7, with a tentative D call TRBD1 (6 bases). TRBV5-3 is an ORF for which the function is uncertain. V was pared by 4 bases and J by 5 bases, with 19 bases between. This CDR3 has 15 amino acids. CDR3 nucleotides: TGTGCCAGAAGCCAGGGGACATCAGTTACGAACGAGCAGTACTTC. It codes for CARSQGTSVTNEQYF.

This clone turned up a few times. V and J are TRBV11-2 and TRBJ2-7; TRBD2 aligns across 9 bases. Unmatched junction bases numbered 8, after V lost 1 base and J lost 4 bases. The germline V gene has CDR1 SGHAT and CDR2 FQNNGV. CDR3 size: 16 residues. The CDR3 nucleotides read TGTGCCAGCAGCTTAGTAGCGGGAGAGGGAAGATACGAGCAGTACTTC. It encodes CASSLVAGEGRYEQYF.

The CDR3 DNA sequence: TGTGCCAGCAGCTCCGGGACAGTTGGGAATCAGCCCCAGCATTTT. Its protein product is CASSSGTVGNQPQHF. The chain joins TRBV7-2 to TRBJ1-5, with 7 bases matching TRBD1. J lost 4 bases, V lost 4 bases, and 7 bases had no gene match. Per germline, CDR1 SGHTA and CDR2 FQGNSA. The CDR3 is made up of 15 amino acids.

This chain uses TRBV5-4 with TRBJ1-2; D not certain. V lost 1 base and J lost 6, with 7 bases in between. This CDR3 has 12 residues. The germline V gene encodes CDR1 SGHNT and CDR2 YYREEE (reference sequence). In nucleotides, the CDR3 is TGTGCCAGCAGCTTGACCCAGAATGGCTACACCTTC. Translating it yields CASSLTQNGYTF.

CDR3 nucleotides: TGTGCCAGCAGGCTACAGGGGGGTAGCACAGATACGCAGTATTTT. Its translation is CASRLQGGSTDTQYF. This sequence joins TRBV2 and TRBJ2-3; 8 bases fit TRBD1. The CDR3 has 15 residues. V shed 6 bases and J 0 bases; nucleotides not matched to a gene: 5. Germline V gene sequence: CDR1 SNHLY, CDR2 FYNNEI.

The J gene is TRBJ1-3, the V gene TRBV2, with D unresolved. Per the germline V gene, CDR1 is SNHLY and CDR2 is FYNNEI. V lost 1 base to trimming and J lost 0 bases, with 10 bases between them. The CDR3 spans 16 residues. DNA of the CDR3: TGTGCCAGCAGTGAAGGTCGATTCTACTCTGGAAACACCATATATTTT. Translating it yields CASSEGRFYSGNTIYF. The variable domain in full, completed from reference TRBV2 and TRBJ1-3, reads EPEVTQTPSHQVTQMGQEVILRCVPISNHLYFYWYRQILGQKVEFLVSFYNNEISEKSEIFDDQFSVERPDGSNFTLKIRSTKLEDSAMYFCASSEGRFYSGNTIYFGEGSWLTVV.

The chain couples TRBV27 to TRBJ1-2; 8 nucleotides agree with TRBD1. Germline lookup yields CDR1 MNHEY and CDR2 SMNVEV (reference sequence). Unmatched junction bases numbered 4, after V lost 6 bases and J lost 4 bases. The CDR3 contains 13 residues. The CDR3 DNA reads TGTGCCAGCAGACCAACAGGGGGCTATGGCTACACCTTC. As protein: CASRPTGGYGYTF.

The chain uses TRBV5-4 and TRBJ1-2; a weak D match, TRBD1 (6 bases). Trimming cost V 4 bases and J 4 bases, with 11 bases left between them. The CDR3 runs to 13 residues. The germline gives CDR1 SGHNT, CDR2 YYREEE (reference sequence). The chain's CDR3 is CASSVWTVYGYTF. DNA for the CDR3: TGTGCCAGCAGCGTCTGGACAGTCTATGGCTACACCTTC. The variable domain in full, with the rest retrieved from reference TRBV5-4 and TRBJ1-2, is ETGVTQSPTHLIKTRGQQVTLRCSSQSGHNTVSWYQQALGQGPQFIFQYYREEENGRGNFPPRFSGLQFPNYSSELNVNALELDDSALYLCASSVWTVYGYTFGSGTRLTVV.

The chain combines TRBV7-9 with TRBJ2-5; possible D gene TRBD1, 5 bases. CDR1 and CDR2 (germline): SEHNR, FQNEAQ (reference sequence). This CDR3 has 12 residues. V shed 7 bases and J shed 5 bases, with 11 bases lying between them. The CDR3: CASNQGRETQYF. CDR3 nucleotides: TGTGCCAGCAACCAGGGTCGGGAGACCCAGTACTTC.

This chain links TRBV4-1 with TRBJ1-3; D not resolved. Germline-derived CDR1 and CDR2 are MGHRA and YSYEKL. V was clipped by 4 bases and J by 3 bases, with 19 bases between them. There are 17 residues in the CDR3. In nucleotides, the CDR3 is TGCGCCAGCAGCCCGATCCCCGCAGGCAGAGTTGGAAACACCATATATTTT. Translated, it gives CASSPIPAGRVGNTIYF.

This sequence joins TRBV25-1 and TRBJ2-7, with 10 bases lining up with TRBD1. This CDR3 spans 15 amino acids. J lost 3 bases, V lost 2 bases, and 4 bases had no gene match. Looked up from germline, CDR1 is MGHDK and CDR2 is SYGVNS. CDR3 in amino acids: CASSEPGTGVYEQYF. DNA for the CDR3: TGTGCCAGCAGTGAACCCGGGACAGGGGTCTACGAGCAGTACTTC.

V gene TRBV28 combines with J gene TRBJ1-5; TRBD1 might be the D (6 bases). The germline CDR1 and CDR2 sequences are MDHEN and SYDVKM. The CDR3 length is 15 residues. Trimming removed 5 bases from V and 6 bases from J, with 17 bases in between. Written as DNA, the CDR3 is TGTGCCAGCAGTCGGGGCCTGGGCAGGGGTCAGCCCCAGCATTTT. This encodes CASSRGLGRGQPQHF.

This chain's CDR3 is CASSFSVTDEAFF. For the CDR3, the DNA is TGTGCCAGCAGTTTCTCGGTGACAGATGAAGCTTTCTTT. The chain combines TRBV28 with TRBJ1-1, with D possibly TRBD1 on 5 matching bases. The CDR3 has 13 residues. Germline assignment: CDR1 MDHEN and CDR2 SYDVKM. Deletions cut 3 bases from V and 7 bases from J, with 12 bases between. The whole variable domain, remainder taken from reference TRBV28 and TRBJ1-1, is DVKVTQSSRYLVKRTGEKVFLECVQDMDHENMFWYRQDPGLGLRLIYFSYDVKMKEKGDIPEGYSVSREKKERFSLILESASTNQTSMYLCASSFSVTDEAFFGQGTRLTVV.

The chain is built from TRBV5-1 and TRBJ1-1, with D perhaps TRBD1 (5 bases). The V end lost 0 bases, the J end lost 7 bases, and 13 bases lay between the germline ends. This CDR3 has 14 residues. Per the germline V gene, CDR1 is SGHRS and CDR2 is YFSETQ. The CDR3 coding sequence is TGCGCCAGCAGCTTGGGACAGCTGAGGGGTGAAGCTTTCTTT. The encoded protein is CASSLGQLRGEAFF.